This T cell receptor (beta chain) was captured in a study of blood T cell repertoires in COVID-19. Study summary: Samples came from the United States, Italy and Spain, spanning acute and convalescent COVID-19. T cells, B-cell-depleted T cells, or PBMCs supplied cDNA or gDNA.

This CDR3 region has 16 residues. Trimming at V came to 2 bases and at J to 5 bases, leaving 9 bases not matched to a gene. The germline CDR1 and CDR2 sequences are SNHLY and FYNNEI. Seattle patients were enrolled while actively infected and followed longitudinally. The data were produced by immunoSEQ multiplex PCR, yet TCRdb's version contains in-frame clones alone and is incomplete. The data hold a few hundred thousand clones, with over 75% observed a single time. This rearrangement joins TRBV2 to TRBJ2-5, with 9 bases matching TRBD2. Material: peripheral blood. The clonotype comes from a woman aged 25 to 39 with COVID-19, enrolled during active disease. In nucleotides, the CDR3 is TGTGCCAGCAGTGAAACGGCGGGAGGGCCCCTGGAGACCCAGTACTTC. Translating it yields CASSETAGGPLETQYF.